The clone carrying this T cell receptor (beta chain) occurred once. As yet, its antigen is unknown. Barcoded TCR alpha and TCR beta cDNA libraries with UMIs came from 5'RACE using constant-segment primers. MiXCR, run by TCRdb on the 5' RACE reads, gives a single entry per CDR3 protein. The sample lists over 10,000 distinct CDR3 sequences, 15% to 20% occurring once. These data come from a study of T-cell memory formation after mild COVID-19. Study information: Clusters were largely donor specific.

V dropped 5 bases and J dropped 4 bases, with 8 bases sitting between them. This CDR3 is built from 13 residues. The germline gives CDR1 LNHDA, CDR2 SQIVND (reference sequence). Notes on the study in general: In second-wave clones peaking day 37, SARS-CoV-2 specificity remained unconfirmed.

The clonotype originates from a man younger than 30 who had mild COVID-19 (a few samples of this study predate the infection). Cell type and time point are not known. The chain has TRBV19 and TRBJ2-2; maybe TRBD2 (5 bases). Sequences were obtained from PBMCs or a T cell subset sorted from them (not recorded which). The DNA for the CDR3 is TGTGCCAGTAGTCCCGGGGTCACCGGGGAGCTGTTTTTT. Amino acids: CASSPGVTGELFF.